At least ten counts were recorded for the clone carrying this T cell receptor beta chain. What it recognizes is unknown. Germline-derived CDR1 and CDR2 are SGHRS and YFSETQ. V lost 0 bases and J lost 5, with 14 bases in between. The CDR3 consists of 15 residues. TCR cDNA molecules each had a unique molecular identifier. MiXCR was run by TCRdb on the 5' RACE reads, yielding one entry per CDR3 protein. The sample consists of approximately 13,000 distinct CDR3 sequences, under 6.5% of them appearing once. The data belong to a study of spatial heterogeneity in lung cancer. For the study at large: Correlation of TCR transcript counts in tumor regions with a T cell module score from matched bulk RNA-seq was strong. Findings of the study overall: Tumoral mutation counts were tracked by counts of expanded intratumoral alpha and beta TCRs.

This sample's time point: sample taken at primary tumor resection. There were some 76 donors, all of them untreated patients with early-stage non-small cell lung cancer. Tumor, nontumor lung or frozen PBMC supplied whole RNA, sequenced without sorting. This receptor was taken from a male donor with early-stage non-small cell lung cancer. This chain joins TRBV5-1 and TRBJ2-5; D may be TRBD2 (5 bases). Sequences were derived from lung tumor tissue, sampled at surgery. CDR3 in DNA: TGCGCCAGCAGCTTGGGAGGGCCCCCCAAGGAGACCCAGTACTTC. Its translation: CASSLGGPPKETQYF.